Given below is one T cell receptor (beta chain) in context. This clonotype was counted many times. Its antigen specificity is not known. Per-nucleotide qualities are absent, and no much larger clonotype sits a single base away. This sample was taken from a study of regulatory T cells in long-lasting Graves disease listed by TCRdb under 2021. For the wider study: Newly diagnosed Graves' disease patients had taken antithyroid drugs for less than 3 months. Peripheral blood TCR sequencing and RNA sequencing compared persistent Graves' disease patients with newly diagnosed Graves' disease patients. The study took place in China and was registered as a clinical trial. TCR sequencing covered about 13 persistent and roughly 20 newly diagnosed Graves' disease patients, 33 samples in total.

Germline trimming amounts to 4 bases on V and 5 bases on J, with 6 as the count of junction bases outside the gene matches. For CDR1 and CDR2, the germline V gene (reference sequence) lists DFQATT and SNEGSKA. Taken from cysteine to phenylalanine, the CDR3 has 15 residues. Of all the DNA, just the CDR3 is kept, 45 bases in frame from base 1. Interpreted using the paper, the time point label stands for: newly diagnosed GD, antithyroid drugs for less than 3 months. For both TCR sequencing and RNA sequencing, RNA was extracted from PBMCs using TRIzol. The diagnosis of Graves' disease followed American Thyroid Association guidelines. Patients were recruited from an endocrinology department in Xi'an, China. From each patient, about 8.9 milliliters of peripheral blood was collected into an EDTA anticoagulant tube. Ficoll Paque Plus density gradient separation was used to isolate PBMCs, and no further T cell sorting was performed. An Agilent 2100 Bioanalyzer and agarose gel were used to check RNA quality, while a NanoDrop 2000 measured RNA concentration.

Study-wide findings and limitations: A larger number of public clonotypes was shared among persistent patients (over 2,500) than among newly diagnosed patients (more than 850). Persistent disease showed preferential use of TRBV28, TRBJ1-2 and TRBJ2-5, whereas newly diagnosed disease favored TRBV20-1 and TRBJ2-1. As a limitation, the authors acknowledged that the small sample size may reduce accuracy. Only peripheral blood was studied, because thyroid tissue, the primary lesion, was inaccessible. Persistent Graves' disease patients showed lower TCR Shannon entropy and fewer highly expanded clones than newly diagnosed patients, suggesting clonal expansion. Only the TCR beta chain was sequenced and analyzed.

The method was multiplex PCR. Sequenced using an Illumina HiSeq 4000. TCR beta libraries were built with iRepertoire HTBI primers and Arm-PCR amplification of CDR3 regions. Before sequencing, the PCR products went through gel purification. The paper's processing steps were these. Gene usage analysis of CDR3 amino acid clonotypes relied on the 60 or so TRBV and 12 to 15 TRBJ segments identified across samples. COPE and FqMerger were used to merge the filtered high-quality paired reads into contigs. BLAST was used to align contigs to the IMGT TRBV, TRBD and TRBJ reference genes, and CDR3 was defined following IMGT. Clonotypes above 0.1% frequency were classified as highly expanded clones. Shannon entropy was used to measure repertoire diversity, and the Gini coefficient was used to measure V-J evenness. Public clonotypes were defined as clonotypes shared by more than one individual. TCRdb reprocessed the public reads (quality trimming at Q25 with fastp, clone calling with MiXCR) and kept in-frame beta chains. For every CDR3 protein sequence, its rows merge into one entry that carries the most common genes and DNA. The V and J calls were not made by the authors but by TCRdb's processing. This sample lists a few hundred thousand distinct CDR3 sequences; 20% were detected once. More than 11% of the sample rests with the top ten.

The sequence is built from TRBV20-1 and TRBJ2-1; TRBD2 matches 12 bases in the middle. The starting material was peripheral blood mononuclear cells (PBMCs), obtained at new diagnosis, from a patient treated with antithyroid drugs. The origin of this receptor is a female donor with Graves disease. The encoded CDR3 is CSANLLAGGDNEQFF. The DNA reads TGCAGTGCTAACCTACTAGCGGGGGGAGACAATGAGCAGTTCTTC.